These 21 T cell receptor beta chains share one sample of origin, sequenced in a study of T-cell memory formation after mild COVID-19. MiXCR, applied by TCRdb to the 5' RACE reads, yields one record per CDR3 protein. This table holds 450,000 or so distinct CDR3 sequences, around 27% found once. The sequenced material came from PBMCs or a T cell subset sorted from them (not recorded which). Receptors originate from an adult woman who had mild COVID-19 (a few samples of this study predate the infection). Cell type and time point are not known.

This clonotype was observed a single time. The rearrangement joins TRBV20-1 to TRBJ2-7; TRBD2 matches at 14 bases. This CDR3 spans 15 amino acids. Germline CDR1 reads DFQATT; CDR2 reads SNEGSKA (reference sequence). The V gene end was trimmed by 6 bases and the J gene end by 3 bases; junction bases not matched to a gene: 7. In DNA, the CDR3 is TGCAGTGCGCGGACTAGCGGGGGGACCCGCTACGAGCAGTACTTC. This encodes CSARTSGGTRYEQYF.

The genes are TRBV9 and TRBJ1-1, with no clear D. The CDR3 has 14 residues. Trimming cost V 0 bases and J 11 bases, with 17 bases left between them. Germline V gives CDR1 SGDLS, CDR2 YYNGEE. CDR3 coding DNA: TGTGCCAGCAGCGTAGACCCCGGACCTCTAAACGCTTTCTTT. This encodes CASSVDPGPLNAFF.

The V call is TRBV20-1, the J call TRBJ2-5; D possibly corresponds to TRBD1 (5 bases). Per the germline V gene, CDR1 is DFQATT and CDR2 is SNEGSKA (reference sequence). This CDR3 comprises 12 residues. The germline V and J ends were trimmed by 2 bases and 4 bases, with 8 bases remaining between them. CDR3: CSARTGRETQYF. The CDR3 DNA reads TGCAGTGCTAGAACAGGCCGAGAGACCCAGTACTTC.

V is TRBV29-1 and J is TRBJ2-7; no definite D call. Per the germline V gene, CDR1 is SQVTM and CDR2 is ANQGSEA. This CDR3 region has 12 residues. V was trimmed by 4 bases and J by 0 bases, leaving 7 bases between them. The CDR3 reads CSVGQSSYEQYF. The CDR3 DNA is TGCAGCGTTGGACAAAGCTCCTACGAGCAGTACTTC.

Only a few counts were recorded for this clonotype. The DNA for the CDR3 is TGTGCCAGCAGTGCCCTCGGGGGATCTGGGGCCAACGTCCTGACTTTC. Translating it yields CASSALGGSGANVLTF. This chain uses TRBV6-2 or TRBV6-3 with TRBJ2-6; weak D call: TRBD2 (6 bases). This CDR3 is 16 amino acids long. The V gene lost 5 bases and the J gene lost 1 base, with 12 bases spanning the gap. Per the germline V gene, CDR1 is MNHEY and CDR2 is SVGEGT.

V is TRBV4-2 and J is TRBJ2-5, with TRBD2 matching 14 bases. Germline loops: CDR1 LGHNA, CDR2 YNFKEQ. The CDR3 runs to 19 residues. J was trimmed by 4 bases and V by 0 bases; bases with no gene match: 10. Here the CDR3 reads CASSQEQGLAGVSSETQYF. CDR3 nucleotide sequence: TGTGCCAGCAGCCAAGAGCAGGGACTAGCGGGAGTATCTTCAGAGACCCAGTACTTC.

This clonotype was picked up a small number of times. The chain carries TRBV19 and TRBJ1-1, with D hard to call. Germline assignment: CDR1 LNHDA and CDR2 SQIVND (reference sequence). There are 13 residues in the CDR3. Trimming took off 4 bases at V and 6 bases at J, with 12 bases between the two ends. In DNA, the CDR3 is TGTGCCAGTAGTACAATTGGAGGTGCTGAAGCTTTCTTT. Amino acids: CASSTIGGAEAFF.

This clonotype was seen many times. V and J are TRBV7-9 and TRBJ2-5; D call uncertain. The CDR3 is 14 amino acids. Trimming left V 3 bases short and J 4 bases short, with 12 bases between. Germline loops: CDR1 SEHNR, CDR2 FQNEAQ (reference sequence). Here the CDR3 DNA reads TGTGCCAGCAGCTTGCTTGGCCCGGGAGAGACCCAGTACTTC. This encodes CASSLLGPGETQYF. Full variable domain (missing parts from reference TRBV7-9 and TRBJ2-5): DTGVSQNPRHKITKRGQNVTFRCDPISEHNRLYWYRQTLGQGPEFLTYFQNEAQLEKSRLLSDRFSAERPKGSFSTLEIQRTEQGDSAMYLCASSLLGPGETQYFGPGTRLLVL.

J is TRBJ1-6 and V is TRBV14, with 9 bases that match TRBD1. The CDR3 has 16 amino acids. CDR1 is SGHDN and CDR2 is FVKESK in the germline V gene. The junction had 8 bases not matched to a gene; V was cut back by 4 bases and J by 7 bases. CDR3: CASSPGTGGRNSPLHF. CDR3 DNA: TGTGCCAGCAGCCCCGGAACAGGGGGCAGGAATTCACCCCTCCACTTT.

This clonotype appeared a few times. The chain uses TRBV11-3 and TRBJ2-3, with 16 bases that match TRBD2. In germline, CDR1 is SGHNT, CDR2 YENEEA. J lost 4 bases, V lost 5 bases, and 6 bases had no gene match. This CDR3 has 17 amino acids. The CDR3 sequence: CASSPGTSGRGADTQYF. CDR3 DNA: TGTGCCAGCAGCCCGGGGACTAGCGGGAGGGGCGCAGATACGCAGTATTTT. Together with reference TRBV11-3 and TRBJ2-3, the CDR3 gives the full variable domain: EAGVVQSPRYKIIEKKQPVAFWCNPISGHNTLYWYLQNLGQGPELLIRYENEEAVDDSQLPKDRFSAERLKGVDSTLKIQPAELGDSAVYLCASSPGTSGRGADTQYFGPGTRLTVL.

The chain employs TRBV6-1 and TRBJ1-2, with no clear D. Trimming pared 2 bases from V and 2 bases from J, leaving 15 bases between. The CDR3 extends over 16 amino acids. CDR1 and CDR2 (germline): MNHNS, SASEGT. CDR3 bases: TGTGCCAGCAGTGAAACCCCGCGGGCGGCGAACTATGGCTACACCTTC. Its translation is CASSETPRAANYGYTF.

The chain uses TRBV5-1 and TRBJ1-5; D uncertain. The CDR3 loop spans 14 amino acids. The ends were cut back, 0 bases at V and 6 bases at J, with 10 bases in the middle. The germline CDR1 and CDR2 sequences are SGHRS and YFSETQ. The CDR3 bases are TGCGCCAGCAGCTTGGAAGGGTGGGGTCAGCCCCAGCATTTT. It specifies CASSLEGWGQPQHF.

This chain links TRBV5-1 with TRBJ1-3; D ambiguous. The CDR3 loop spans 17 amino acids. The germline CDR1 and CDR2 sequences are SGHRS and YFSETQ. Deletions cut 7 bases from V and 4 bases from J, with 24 bases between. DNA for the CDR3: TGCGCCAGCGTCAGCACCCTCGCAGGACTGCCGGGAAACACCATATATTTT. Its translation: CASVSTLAGLPGNTIYF.

The chain's CDR3 is CASSSSAVQETQYF. CDR3 sequence (DNA): TGTGCCAGCAGTTCGTCGGCAGTCCAAGAGACCCAGTACTTC. The V and J genes are TRBV27 and TRBJ2-5, with D uncertain. V was trimmed by 4 bases and J by 1 base, leaving 10 bases between them. The CDR3 is 14 amino acids. Germline V gene lookup returns CDR1 MNHEY and CDR2 SMNVEV (reference sequence).

This chain uses TRBV5-1 with TRBJ2-5, with D maybe TRBD1 (6 bases). Germline-derived CDR1 and CDR2 are SGHRS and YFSETQ. CDR3 size: 14 residues. Trimming removed 5 bases from V and 0 bases from J, with 11 bases in between. This CDR3 is CASRPTGNQETQYF. CDR3 in DNA: TGCGCCAGCAGACCTACAGGGAACCAAGAGACCCAGTACTTC.

This clonotype has more than one count but fewer than ten. The rearrangement uses TRBV5-1 and TRBJ2-1, with 15 bases matching TRBD2. V gave up 3 bases and J gave up 8 bases; unmatched junction bases: 9. Germline V gene sequence: CDR1 SGHRS, CDR2 YFSETQ. This CDR3 has 17 amino acids. The CDR3 DNA follows: TGCGCCAGCAGCTCCAGGACTAGCGGGGGGGCCAACGATGAGCAGTTCTTC. It encodes CASSSRTSGGANDEQFF.

The chain carries TRBV7-2 and TRBJ2-1; no clear D. The V end lost 2 bases, the J end lost 9 bases, and 11 bases lay between the germline ends. CDR1 and CDR2 from the germline V gene are SGHTA and FQGNSA. The CDR3 totals 13 residues. The CDR3 here is CASSLYGAPEQFF. In DNA form, the CDR3 reads TGTGCCAGCAGCTTATATGGCGCCCCTGAGCAGTTCTTC.

This clonotype turned up a few times. The CDR3 DNA sequence: TGTGCCAGCAGCCAAGAAAGACTAACCCTGGCCAAAAACATTCAGTACTTC. Translation: CASSQERLTLAKNIQYF. The V call is TRBV3-1, the J call TRBJ2-4, with D tentatively TRBD2 (5 bases). Trimming stripped 0 bases from V and 1 base from J, with 13 bases between. The CDR3 sequence is 17 residues long. Germline values: CDR1 LGHDT, CDR2 YNNKEL (reference sequence).

This clonotype was picked up a small number of times. The rearrangement links TRBV25-1 to TRBJ2-3; no reliable D call. The ends were cut back, 10 bases at V and 6 bases at J, with 29 bases in the middle. The CDR3 is 17 residues long. The germline CDR1 and CDR2 sequences are MGHDK and SYGVNS. The CDR3 reads CATSNPPAVPALDTQYF. CDR3 nucleotides: TGTGCCACCTCGAATCCTCCCGCGGTACCTGCATTGGATACGCAGTATTTT.

This clonotype was counted between two and nine times. The chain recombines TRBV5-6 with TRBJ2-3; the D call may be TRBD1 or TRBD2 (5 bases each). The CDR3 totals 16 residues. Germline CDR1 SGHDT, CDR2 YYEEEE. Trimming removed 0 bases at V and 3 bases at J, with 14 bases between. CDR3 amino acids: CASSLVGEEGTDTQYF. The CDR3 DNA sequence: TGTGCCAGCAGCTTGGTTGGGGAAGAGGGGACAGATACGCAGTATTTT.

V is TRBV7-9 and J is TRBJ2-3, with D unresolved. V was cut by 4 bases and J by 6 bases, with 8 bases left in between. The germline V gene encodes CDR1 SEHNR and CDR2 FQNEAQ (reference sequence). CDR3 size: 12 residues. CDR3 loop: CASSYLADTQYF. In DNA, the CDR3 is TGTGCCAGCAGCTACCTGGCGGATACGCAGTATTTT.